This TCR beta chain was sequenced in a study of blood T cell repertoires in COVID-19 (dated by TCRdb to about 2020). Describing the broader study: Samples from collaborators originated in the United States, Italy and Spain and spanned both the acute and convalescent phases of COVID-19. The prospective study material was composed of cDNA or gDNA derived from T cells, B-cell-depleted T cells, or PBMCs. The dataset comprised deeply sampled blood TCRbeta repertoires from subjects exposed to, actively infected with, or recovered from COVID-19. The repertoires were released in a freely available public database intended as a resource for research on the immune response to SARS-CoV-2. The samples were drawn from the first 160 participants of the ongoing ImmuneRACE study and from 950 to 1,500 subjects provided by 6 global collaborators. Nearly every sample came with metadata listing a de-identified subject ID, COVID-19 status, age in years and sex. Where available, HLA class I and class II types were taken from metadata supplied by the sample provider and were not determined by assay-based typing.

In the prospective study, participants were roughly 18 to 100 years old, resided in about two dozen geographic areas of the United States, and were enrolled through a virtual design. Cohort assignment in the prospective study relied on participant-reported clinical history from a screening survey and a study questionnaire. For ImmuneRACE Cohort 3, a participant was defined as recovered based on two consecutive negative NP/OP PCR tests, clearance by a healthcare professional, or resolution of symptoms. Each participant in the prospective study had whole blood, serum and a nasopharyngeal or oropharyngeal swab collected by mobile phlebotomists. Additional blood draws and questionnaires over an approximately 2-month period could optionally be provided by prospective study participants. Prospective study blood samples were shipped either frozen or at room temperature before DNA extraction. The study at large found these results: The quantity of clinical and demographic metadata differed by source and by participant and was supplied without curation.

TCRbeta CDR3 regions were amplified from genomic DNA using the immunoSEQ Assay, a bias-controlled multiplex PCR. As for the original processing: The number of nucleated cells in each sample was estimated from the amplification of reference gene primers within the assay. To quantify the absolute abundance of each unique TCRbeta CDR3 rearrangement, sequence reads were collapsed and filtered. For each sample, productive Simpson clonality was calculated by taking the square root of Simpson's diversity index across productive rearrangements. Not all clones reach the TCRdb copy of this immuneACCESS table, which keeps in-frame sequences only. Checked studies attribute under half of the gap to unresolved V genes and leave the rest unexplained. The V and J calls and clone size were taken over from that table, and D and trimming were inferred from the DNA. The sample records approximately 350,000 clones, 83% of which are singletons. Clones ranked in the top ten supply about 5% of the sample.

Regarding this clone: Its target antigen remains unknown. No base qualities exist here, and no much larger clone lies one base off it.

The V and J ends are trimmed by 1 base and 3 bases, leaving 10 bases between them. The CDR3 covers 15 residues, taking in both the cysteine and the phenylalanine. Just the 45-base CDR3 DNA is kept, in frame starting at base 1. In the germline V gene, CDR1 corresponds to SGHTA and CDR2 to FQGNSA. This receptor was identified in a woman between 45 and 60 years old who had recovered from COVID-19. Sequencing was carried out using PBMCs or T cells enriched from blood (not recorded which). The rearranged chain carries TRBV7-2 and TRBJ1-3; the best D guess is TRBD1, with 6 bases matching. The sequenced DNA: TGTGCCAGCAGCTTAGGTGGGGGCGGTGGAAACACCATATATTTT. Its amino acids are CASSLGGGGGNTIYF.